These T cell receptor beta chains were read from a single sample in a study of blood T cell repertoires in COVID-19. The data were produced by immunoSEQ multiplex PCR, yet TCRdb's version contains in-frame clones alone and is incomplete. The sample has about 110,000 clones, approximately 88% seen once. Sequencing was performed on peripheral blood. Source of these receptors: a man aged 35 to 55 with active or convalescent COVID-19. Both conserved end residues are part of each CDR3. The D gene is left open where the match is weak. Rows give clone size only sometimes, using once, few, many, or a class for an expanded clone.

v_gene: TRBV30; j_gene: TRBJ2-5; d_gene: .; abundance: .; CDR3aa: CALSDSGETQYF; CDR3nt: TGTGCCCTGAGTGACTCAGGAGAGACCCAGTACTTC
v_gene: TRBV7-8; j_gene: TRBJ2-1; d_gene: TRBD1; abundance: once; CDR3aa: CASSYGTGSFHEQFF; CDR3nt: TGTGCCAGCAGCTATGGGACAGGGTCGTTCCATGAGCAGTTCTTC
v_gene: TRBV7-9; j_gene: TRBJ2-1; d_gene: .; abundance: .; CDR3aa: CASSLLDEQFF; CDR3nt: TGTGCCAGCAGCTTATTAGATGAGCAGTTCTTC
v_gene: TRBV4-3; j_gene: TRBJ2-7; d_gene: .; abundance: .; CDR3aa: CASSQDGASSYEQYF; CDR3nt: TGCGCCAGCAGCCAAGATGGAGCCAGCTCCTACGAGCAGTACTTC
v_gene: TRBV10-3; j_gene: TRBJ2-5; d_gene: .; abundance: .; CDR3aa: CAISDINGQQETQYF; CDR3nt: TGTGCCATCAGTGATATAAACGGACAGCAAGAGACCCAGTACTTC
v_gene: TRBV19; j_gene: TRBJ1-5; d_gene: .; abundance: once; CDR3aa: CASSQDLREGQPQHF; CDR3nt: TGTGCCAGTAGCCAAGATCTCCGGGAGGGCCAGCCCCAGCATTTT
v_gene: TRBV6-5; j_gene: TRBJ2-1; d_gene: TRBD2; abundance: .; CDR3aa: CASSYTLAGVLSEQFF; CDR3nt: TGTGCCAGCAGTTACACGCTAGCGGGAGTTTTGAGTGAGCAGTTCTTC
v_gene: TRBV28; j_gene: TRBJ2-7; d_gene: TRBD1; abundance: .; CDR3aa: CASSLGQGYEQYF; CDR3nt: TGTGCCAGCAGTTTAGGACAGGGCTACGAGCAGTACTTC
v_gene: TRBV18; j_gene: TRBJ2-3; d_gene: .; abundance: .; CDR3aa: CASSVTDENTQYF; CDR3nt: TGTGCCAGCTCAGTAACAGACGAGAATACGCAGTATTTT
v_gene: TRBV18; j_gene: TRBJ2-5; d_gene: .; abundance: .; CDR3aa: CASSPQGRRKTQYF; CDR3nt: TGTGCCAGCTCACCTCAGGGGCGCCGGAAGACCCAGTACTTC
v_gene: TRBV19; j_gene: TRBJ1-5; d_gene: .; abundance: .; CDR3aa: CASSRPAGWEYQPQHF; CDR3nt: TGTGCCAGTAGTAGACCAGCAGGGTGGGAATATCAGCCCCAGCATTTT
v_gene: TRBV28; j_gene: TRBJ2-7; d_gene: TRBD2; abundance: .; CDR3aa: CASRPGGGQPYEQYF; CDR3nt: TGTGCCAGCAGACCCGGGGGAGGGCAGCCCTACGAGCAGTACTTC
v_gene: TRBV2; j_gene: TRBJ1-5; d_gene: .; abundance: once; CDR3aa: CASSGQGTQPQHF; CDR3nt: TGTGCCAGCAGTGGTCAGGGAACTCAGCCCCAGCATTTT
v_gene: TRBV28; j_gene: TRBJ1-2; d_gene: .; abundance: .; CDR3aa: CASRSTGNYGYTF; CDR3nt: TGTGCCAGCCGATCGACGGGGAACTATGGCTACACCTTC
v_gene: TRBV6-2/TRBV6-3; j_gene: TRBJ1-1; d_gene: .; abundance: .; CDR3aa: CASSYSGTLNTEAFF; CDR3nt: TGTGCCAGCAGTTATTCCGGGACATTGAACACTGAAGCTTTCTTT
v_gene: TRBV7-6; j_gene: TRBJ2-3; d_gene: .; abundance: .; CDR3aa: CASSLGSSSSTDTQYF; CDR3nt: TGTGCCAGCAGCTTAGGGAGTAGCTCTAGCACAGATACGCAGTATTTT
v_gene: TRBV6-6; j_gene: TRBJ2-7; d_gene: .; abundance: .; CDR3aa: CASSSMYEQYF; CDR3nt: TGTGCCAGCAGTTCCATGTACGAGCAGTACTTC
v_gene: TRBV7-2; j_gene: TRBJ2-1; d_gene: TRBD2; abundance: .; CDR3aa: CASSPTAGGPYEQFF; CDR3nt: TGTGCCAGCAGCCCCACGGCGGGAGGGCCCTATGAGCAGTTCTTC
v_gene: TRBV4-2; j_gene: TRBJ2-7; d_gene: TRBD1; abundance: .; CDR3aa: CASSPSGQGVYEQYF; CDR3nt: TGTGCCAGCAGCCCTTCCGGACAGGGAGTCTACGAGCAGTACTTC
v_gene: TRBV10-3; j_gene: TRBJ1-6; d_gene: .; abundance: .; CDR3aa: CAISGHAGARDNSPLHF; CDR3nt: TGTGCCATCAGTGGACACGCGGGGGCAAGAGATAATTCACCCCTCCACTTT
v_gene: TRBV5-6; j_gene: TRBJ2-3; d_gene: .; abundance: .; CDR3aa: CASSFLESADTQYF; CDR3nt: TGTGCCAGCAGCTTTCTTGAGAGCGCAGATACGCAGTATTTT
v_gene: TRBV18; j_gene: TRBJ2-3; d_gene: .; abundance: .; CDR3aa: CASSPTSYLVGTDTQYF; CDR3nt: TGTGCCAGCTCACCTACTTCGTATCTCGTCGGGACAGATACGCAGTATTTT
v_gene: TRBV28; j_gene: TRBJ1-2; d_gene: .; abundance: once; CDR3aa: CASSSTFDSYGYTF; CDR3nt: TGTGCCAGCAGTTCAACTTTCGACAGCTATGGCTACACCTTC
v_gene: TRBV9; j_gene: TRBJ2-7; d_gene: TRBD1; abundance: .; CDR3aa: CASSKTGYEQYF; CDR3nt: TGTGCCAGCAGCAAGACAGGGTACGAGCAGTACTTC
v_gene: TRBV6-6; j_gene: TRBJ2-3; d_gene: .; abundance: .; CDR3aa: CASTIAAADTQYF; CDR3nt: TGTGCCAGCACTATAGCAGCGGCAGATACGCAGTATTTT
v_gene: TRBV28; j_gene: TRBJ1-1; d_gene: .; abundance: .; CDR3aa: CASIMAAALNTEAFF; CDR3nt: TGTGCCAGCATTATGGCGGCCGCGCTGAACACTGAAGCTTTCTTT
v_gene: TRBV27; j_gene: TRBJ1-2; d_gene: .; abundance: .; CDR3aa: CASSQQLNYGYTF; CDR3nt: TGTGCCAGCAGCCAACAGCTGAACTATGGCTACACCTTC
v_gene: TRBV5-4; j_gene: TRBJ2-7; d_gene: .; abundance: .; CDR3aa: CASSLGAKMTYEQYF; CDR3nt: TGTGCCAGCAGCTTAGGGGCTAAAATGACCTACGAGCAGTACTTC
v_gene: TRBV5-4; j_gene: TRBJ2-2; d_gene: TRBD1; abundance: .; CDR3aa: CASSFGGQGAIGELFF; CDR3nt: TGTGCCAGCAGCTTTGGGGGACAGGGGGCGATCGGGGAGCTGTTTTTT
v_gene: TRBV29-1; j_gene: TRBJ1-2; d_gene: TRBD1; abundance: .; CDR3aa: CSVPLRQGNYGYTF; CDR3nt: TGCAGCGTCCCCCTCCGACAGGGGAACTATGGCTACACCTTC
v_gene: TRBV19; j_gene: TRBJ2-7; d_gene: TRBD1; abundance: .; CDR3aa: CASGTGLNEQYF; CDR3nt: TGTGCCTCGGGGACAGGGCTCAACGAGCAGTACTTC
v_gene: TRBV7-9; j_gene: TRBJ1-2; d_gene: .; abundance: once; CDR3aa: CASSLGPNTNYGYTF; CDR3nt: TGTGCCAGCAGCTTAGGGCCGAATACTAACTATGGCTACACCTTC
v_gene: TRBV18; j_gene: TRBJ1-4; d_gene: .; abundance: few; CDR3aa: CATSWTANEKLFF; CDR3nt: TGTGCCACCTCCTGGACAGCTAATGAAAAACTGTTTTTT